This T cell receptor beta chain is from a study of response to subunit inactivated influenza vaccine. Study-level findings and limits: The authors offered the suggestion that each seasonal influenza vaccination recruits few new T cells.

Of note for this clonotype: Its antigen is currently unknown.

TCRdb fed the RT-PCR reads into MiXCR, producing one record per CDR3 protein. The sample contains hundreds of thousands of distinct CDR3 sequences, 21% of which appear only once. Trimming pared 2 bases from V and 5 bases from J, leaving 9 bases between. Germline-derived CDR1 and CDR2 are KGHSH and LQKENI. There are 13 residues in the CDR3. The sample consisted of PBMCs from blood, taken less than 22 months after vaccination. This receptor was identified in a man in his fifties or sixties who received an inactivated influenza vaccine. The chain combines TRBV18 with TRBJ2-5; D possibly corresponds to TRBD1 (5 bases). The CDR3 sequence is CASSPNSGETQYF. The CDR3 DNA follows: TGTGCCAGCTCACCAAATTCAGGGGAGACCCAGTACTTC.